This T cell receptor beta chain is drawn from a study of T cells in Graves' hyperthyroidism and ophthalmopathy. V was clipped by 4 bases and J by 5 bases, with 9 bases between them. Germline assignment: CDR1 SGHNT and CDR2 YYREEE (reference sequence). There are 12 residues in the CDR3. The hyperthyroidism patients had all been newly diagnosed, and their disease duration was under 2 months. Their ages ranged from 18 to 65 years. TCR beta CDR3 regions were amplified from RNA transcripts. In the first-round RT-PCR of the TCR CDR3, the HTBI primer set was used. TCRdb recomputed calls from the multiplex PCR reads with MiXCR, one row per CDR3 protein. The table lists 730,000 or so distinct CDR3 sequences, 15% to 20% of them singletons.

This clonotype was obtained from a woman between 50 and 59 years old with Graves' hyperthyroidism that later progressed to Graves' ophthalmopathy. The specimen was blood. The chain is built from TRBV5-4 and TRBJ1-1; D unclear. In nucleotides, the CDR3 is TGTGCCAGCAGCAAGGACCGGACTGAAGCTTTCTTT. Amino acids: CASSKDRTEAFF. Full variable domain (rest looked up from reference TRBV5-4 and TRBJ1-1): ETGVTQSPTHLIKTRGQQVTLRCSSQSGHNTVSWYQQALGQGPQFIFQYYREEENGRGNFPPRFSGLQFPNYSSELNVNALELDDSALYLCASSKDRTEAFFGQGTRLTVV.